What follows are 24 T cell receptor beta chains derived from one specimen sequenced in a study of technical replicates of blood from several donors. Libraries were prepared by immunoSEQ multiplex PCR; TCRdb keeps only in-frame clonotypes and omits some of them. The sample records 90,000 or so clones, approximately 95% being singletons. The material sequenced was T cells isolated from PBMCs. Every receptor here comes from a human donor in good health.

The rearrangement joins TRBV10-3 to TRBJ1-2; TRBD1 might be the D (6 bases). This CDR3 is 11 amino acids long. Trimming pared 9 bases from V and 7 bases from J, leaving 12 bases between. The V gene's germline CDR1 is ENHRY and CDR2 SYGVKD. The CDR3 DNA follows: TGTGCCATACAGGGAGTAGGTGGCTACACCTTC. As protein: CAIQGVGGYTF.

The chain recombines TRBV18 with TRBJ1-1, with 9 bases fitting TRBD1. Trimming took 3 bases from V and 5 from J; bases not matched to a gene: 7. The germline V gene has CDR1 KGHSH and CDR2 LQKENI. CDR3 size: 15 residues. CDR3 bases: TGTGCCAGCTCACCGTCGACAGGGGGTTGGACTGAAGCTTTCTTT. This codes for CASSPSTGGWTEAFF. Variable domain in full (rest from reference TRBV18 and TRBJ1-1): NAGVMQNPRHLVRRRGQEARLRCSPMKGHSHVYWYRQLPEEGLKFMVYLQKENIIDESGMPKERFSAEFPKEGPSILRIQQVVRGDSAAYFCASSPSTGGWTEAFFGQGTRLTVV.

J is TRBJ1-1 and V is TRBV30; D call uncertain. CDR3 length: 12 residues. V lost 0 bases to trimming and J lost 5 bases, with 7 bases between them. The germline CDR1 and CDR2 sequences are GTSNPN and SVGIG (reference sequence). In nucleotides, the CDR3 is TGTGCCTGGAGTGTTTGGGAGACTGAAGCTTTCTTT. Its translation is CAWSVWETEAFF.

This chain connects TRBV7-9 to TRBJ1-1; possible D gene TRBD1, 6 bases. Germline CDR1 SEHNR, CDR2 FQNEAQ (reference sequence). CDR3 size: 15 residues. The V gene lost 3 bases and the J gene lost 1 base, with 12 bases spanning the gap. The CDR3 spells CASSFNLGGNTEAFF. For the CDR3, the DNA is TGTGCCAGCAGCTTTAATCTAGGGGGGAACACTGAAGCTTTCTTT.

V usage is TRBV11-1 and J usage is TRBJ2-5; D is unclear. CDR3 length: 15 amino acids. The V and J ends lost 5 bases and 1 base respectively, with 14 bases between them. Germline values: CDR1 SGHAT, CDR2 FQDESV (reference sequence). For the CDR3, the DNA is TGTGCCAGCAGCCGCCAGCTAGATCTCCAAGAGACCCAGTACTTC. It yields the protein CASSRQLDLQETQYF.

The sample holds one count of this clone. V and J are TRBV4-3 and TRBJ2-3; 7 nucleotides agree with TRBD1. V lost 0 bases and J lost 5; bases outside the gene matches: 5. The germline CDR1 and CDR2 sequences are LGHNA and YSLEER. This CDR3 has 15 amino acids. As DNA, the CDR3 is TGCGCCAGCAGCCAAGATATAACAGGGGAAGATACGCAGTATTTT. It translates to CASSQDITGEDTQYF.

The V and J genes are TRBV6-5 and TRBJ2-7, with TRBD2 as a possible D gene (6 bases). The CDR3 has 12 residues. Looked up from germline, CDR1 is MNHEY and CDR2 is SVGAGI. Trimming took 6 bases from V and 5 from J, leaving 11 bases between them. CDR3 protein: CASSVGLNEQYF. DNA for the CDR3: TGTGCCAGCAGCGTCGGACTAAACGAGCAGTACTTC.

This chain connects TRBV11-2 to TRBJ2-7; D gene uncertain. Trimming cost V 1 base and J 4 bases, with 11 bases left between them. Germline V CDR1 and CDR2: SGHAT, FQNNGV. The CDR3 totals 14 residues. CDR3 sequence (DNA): TGTGCCAGCAGCTTAGCTGCCAGATCATACGAGCAGTACTTC. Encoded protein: CASSLAARSYEQYF.

CDR3 bases: TGCGCCAGCAGCCCACAGGGATTTCCAGGAGATACGCAGTATTTT. Translation: CASSPQGFPGDTQYF. This chain uses TRBV5-1 with TRBJ2-3; D possibly corresponds to TRBD1 (6 bases). V gave up 4 bases and J gave up 5 bases, with 17 bases separating them. Germline assignment: CDR1 SGHRS and CDR2 YFSETQ. This CDR3 is 15 amino acids long.

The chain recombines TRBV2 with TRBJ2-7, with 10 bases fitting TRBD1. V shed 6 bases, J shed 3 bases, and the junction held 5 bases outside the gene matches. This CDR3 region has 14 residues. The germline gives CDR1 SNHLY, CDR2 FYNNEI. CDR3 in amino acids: CASRGQGMDYEQYF. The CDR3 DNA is TGTGCCAGCAGGGGACAGGGGATGGACTACGAGCAGTACTTC.

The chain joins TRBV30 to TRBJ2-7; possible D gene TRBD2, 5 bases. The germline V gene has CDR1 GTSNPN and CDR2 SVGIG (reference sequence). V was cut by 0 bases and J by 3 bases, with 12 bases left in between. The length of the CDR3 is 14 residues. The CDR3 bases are TGTGCCTGGAGTGTCGGGATGACCTTCTACGAGCAGTACTTC. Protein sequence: CAWSVGMTFYEQYF.

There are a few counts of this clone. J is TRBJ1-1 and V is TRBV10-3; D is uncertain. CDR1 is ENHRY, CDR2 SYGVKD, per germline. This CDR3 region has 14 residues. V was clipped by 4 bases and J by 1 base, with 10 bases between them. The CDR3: CAISVGEANTEAFF. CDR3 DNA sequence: TGTGCCATCAGTGTAGGAGAAGCGAACACTGAAGCTTTCTTT.

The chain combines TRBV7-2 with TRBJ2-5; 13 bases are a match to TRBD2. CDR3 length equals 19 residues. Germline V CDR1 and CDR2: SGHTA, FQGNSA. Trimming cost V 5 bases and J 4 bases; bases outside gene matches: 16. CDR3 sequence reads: CASSPREYRTSGRGETQYF. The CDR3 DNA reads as TGTGCCAGCAGCCCCCGGGAGTATCGGACTAGCGGGAGAGGAGAGACCCAGTACTTC. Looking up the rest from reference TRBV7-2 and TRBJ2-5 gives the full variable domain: GAGVSQSPSNKVTEKGKDVELRCDPISGHTALYWYRQSLGQGLEFLIYFQGNSAPDKSGLPSDRFSAERTGGSVSTLTIQRTQQEDSAVYLCASSPREYRTSGRGETQYFGPGTRLLVL.

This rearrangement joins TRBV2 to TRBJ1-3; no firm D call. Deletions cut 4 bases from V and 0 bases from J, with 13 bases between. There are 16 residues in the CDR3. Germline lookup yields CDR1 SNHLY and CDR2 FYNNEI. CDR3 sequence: CASSAARVNSGNTIYF. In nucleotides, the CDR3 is TGTGCCAGCAGTGCTGCTCGGGTCAACTCTGGAAACACCATATATTTT. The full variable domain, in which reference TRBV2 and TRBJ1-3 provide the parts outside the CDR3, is EPEVTQTPSHQVTQMGQEVILRCVPISNHLYFYWYRQILGQKVEFLVSFYNNEISEKSEIFDDQFSVERPDGSNFTLKIRSTKLEDSAMYFCASSAARVNSGNTIYFGEGSWLTVV.

CDR3 region: CASSRTGTSAYNEQFF. CDR3 in DNA: TGTGCCAGCAGCCGTACCGGGACTAGCGCCTACAATGAGCAGTTCTTC. The chain has TRBV7-3 and TRBJ2-1; 10 nucleotides match TRBD2. Trimming took 5 bases from V and 2 from J; bases not matched to a gene: 6. Germline V gene lookup returns CDR1 SGHTA and CDR2 FQGTGA. The CDR3 is 16 residues long. Full variable domain (missing parts from reference TRBV7-3 and TRBJ2-1): GAGVSQTPSNKVTEKGKYVELRCDPISGHTALYWYRQSLGQGPEFLIYFQGTGAADDSGLPNDRFFAVRPEGSVSTLKIQRTERGDSAVYLCASSRTGTSAYNEQFFGPGTRLTVL.

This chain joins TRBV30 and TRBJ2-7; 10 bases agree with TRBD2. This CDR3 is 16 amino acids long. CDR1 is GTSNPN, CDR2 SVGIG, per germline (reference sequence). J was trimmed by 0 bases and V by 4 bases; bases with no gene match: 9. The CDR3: CAWTPPGLASSYEQYF. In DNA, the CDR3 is TGTGCCTGGACCCCCCCGGGACTAGCGAGCTCCTACGAGCAGTACTTC.

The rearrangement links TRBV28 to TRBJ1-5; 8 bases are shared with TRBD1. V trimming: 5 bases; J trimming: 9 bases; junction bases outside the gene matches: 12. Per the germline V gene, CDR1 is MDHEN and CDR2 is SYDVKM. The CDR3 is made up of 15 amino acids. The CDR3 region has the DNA TGTGCCAGCAGTCCCCCGGGCAGGGGGCGATGGCCCCAGCATTTT. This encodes CASSPPGRGRWPQHF.

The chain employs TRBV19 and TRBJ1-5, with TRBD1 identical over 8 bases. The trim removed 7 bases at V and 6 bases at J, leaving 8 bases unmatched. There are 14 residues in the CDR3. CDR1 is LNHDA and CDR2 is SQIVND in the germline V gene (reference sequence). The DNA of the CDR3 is TGTGCCAGTATAAGGACAGGGAGCTTTCAGCCCCAGCATTTT. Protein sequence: CASIRTGSFQPQHF.

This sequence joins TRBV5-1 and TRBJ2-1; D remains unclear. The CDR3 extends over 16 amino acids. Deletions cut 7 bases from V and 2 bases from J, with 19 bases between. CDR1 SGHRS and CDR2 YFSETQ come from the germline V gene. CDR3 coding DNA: TGCGCCAGCGCCTTTAGAGGAGCGTCGACCTACAATGAGCAGTTCTTC. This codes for CASAFRGASTYNEQFF. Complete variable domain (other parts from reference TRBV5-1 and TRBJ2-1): KAGVTQTPRYLIKTRGQQVTLSCSPISGHRSVSWYQQTPGQGLQFLFEYFSETQRNKGNFPGRFSGRQFSNSRSEMNVSTLELGDSALYLCASAFRGASTYNEQFFGPGTRLTVL.

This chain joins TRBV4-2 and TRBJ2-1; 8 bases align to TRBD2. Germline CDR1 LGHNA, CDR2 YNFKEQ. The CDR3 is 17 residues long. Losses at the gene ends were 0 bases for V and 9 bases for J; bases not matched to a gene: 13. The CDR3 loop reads CASSQDLESGRISEQFF. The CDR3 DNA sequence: TGTGCCAGCAGCCAAGATCTAGAGAGCGGGAGAATCTCTGAGCAGTTCTTC.

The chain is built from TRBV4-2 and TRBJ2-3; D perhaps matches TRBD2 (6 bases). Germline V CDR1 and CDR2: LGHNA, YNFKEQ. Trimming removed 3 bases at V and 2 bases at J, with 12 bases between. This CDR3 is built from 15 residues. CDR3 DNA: TGTGCCAGCAGCCATCAGCGGGCCGACACAGATACGCAGTATTTT. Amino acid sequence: CASSHQRADTDTQYF.

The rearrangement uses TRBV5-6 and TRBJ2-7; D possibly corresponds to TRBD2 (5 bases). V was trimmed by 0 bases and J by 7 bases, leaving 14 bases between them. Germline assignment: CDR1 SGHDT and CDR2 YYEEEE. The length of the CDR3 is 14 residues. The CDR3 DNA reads TGTGCCAGCAGCTTGGCTAGGTTCCGAGGGGAGCAGTACTTC. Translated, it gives CASSLARFRGEQYF.

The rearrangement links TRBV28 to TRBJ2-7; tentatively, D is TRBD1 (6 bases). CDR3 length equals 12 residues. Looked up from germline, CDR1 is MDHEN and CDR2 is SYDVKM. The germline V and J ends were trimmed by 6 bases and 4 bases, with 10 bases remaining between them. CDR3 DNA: TGTGCCAGCAGAGGGGACACTTACGAGCAGTACTTC. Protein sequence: CASRGDTYEQYF. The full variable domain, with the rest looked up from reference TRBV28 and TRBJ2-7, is DVKVTQSSRYLVKRTGEKVFLECVQDMDHENMFWYRQDPGLGLRLIYFSYDVKMKEKGDIPEGYSVSREKKERFSLILESASTNQTSMYLCASRGDTYEQYFGPGTRLTVT.

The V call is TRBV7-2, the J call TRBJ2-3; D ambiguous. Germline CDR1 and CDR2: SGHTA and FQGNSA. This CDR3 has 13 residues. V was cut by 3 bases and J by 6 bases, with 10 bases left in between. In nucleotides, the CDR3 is TGTGCCAGCAGCTTGGGCGTAGTGGATACGCAGTATTTT. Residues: CASSLGVVDTQYF.